This section outlines one T cell receptor (beta chain) sequence together with its context. The data were produced by immunoSEQ multiplex PCR, yet TCRdb's version contains in-frame clones alone and is incomplete. Of some 150,000 clones in the sample, approximately 90% are singletons; the top ten hold 0.9% to 1.2%. The data belong to a study of OX40 agonist ivuxolimab in advanced cancers. CDR3 size: 14 residues. The V and J ends lost 4 bases and 5 bases, in that order; junction bases with no gene match: 7. Germline V gene sequence: CDR1 SGHTA, CDR2 FQGTGA. The source of this sequence is an adult with an advanced solid tumor such as melanoma, head and neck, liver or kidney cancer. V usage is TRBV7-3 and J usage is TRBJ1-1; TRBD1 matches 7 bases. This specimen consisted of CD4+ or CD8+ T cells sorted from blood, obtained in a trial of the OX40 agonist ivuxolimab. The CDR3 here is CASSSSGGGTEAFF. In nucleotides, the CDR3 is TGTGCCAGCAGCTCGTCAGGGGGTGGAACTGAAGCTTTCTTT.